This TCR beta chain appears in the sequencing data of a study of cytomegalovirus exposure and HLA in healthy donors. With 60 Vbeta and 13 Jbeta primers, the PCR was carried out. Clones were sequenced by immunoSEQ multiplex PCR, and TCRdb holds only the in-frame ones, with some missing. The sample records more than 70,000 clones, approximately 76% being singletons. Trimming pared 0 bases from V and 7 bases from J, leaving 10 bases between. The CDR3 contains 14 residues. Germline CDR1 reads SGHRS; CDR2 reads YFSETQ. The source is a young man in good health and CMV-seropositive. V and J are TRBV5-1 and TRBJ1-4; no firm D call. The sequenced sample was PBMCs. The CDR3 loop reads CASSLGGGSEKLFF. CDR3 bases: TGCGCCAGCAGCTTGGGGGGAGGAAGTGAAAAACTGTTTTTT.